This T cell receptor beta chain was sequenced during a study of tumor-infiltrating lymphocytes in oesophageal squamous cell carcinoma. By frequency in the sample, this clonotype is medium-sized. TCRdb called the PCR reads again in MiXCR, with one record for every CDR3 protein. The sample has roughly 6,300 distinct CDR3 sequences, 13% to 15% seen once. Losses at the gene ends were 2 bases for V and 7 bases for J; bases not matched to a gene: 14. The CDR3 has 18 amino acids. Germline V gene lookup returns CDR1 MNHNY and CDR2 SVGAGI (reference sequence). The sequencing input was normal esophageal tissue next to the tumor. The clonotype originates from a male donor with esophageal squamous cell carcinoma. V and J are TRBV6-6 and TRBJ2-2, with 9 bases that match TRBD1. The CDR3: CASSYLRPGQGRNGELFF. For the CDR3, the DNA is TGTGCCAGCAGTTACCTAAGACCGGGACAGGGTAGGAACGGGGAGCTGTTTTTT.